These 4 T cell receptor beta chains share one sample of origin, sequenced in a study of response to subunit inactivated influenza vaccine. From the RT-PCR reads, TCRdb called clonotypes with MiXCR, one entry per CDR3 protein. Among roughly 460,000 distinct CDR3 sequences listed, 11% were seen once. The starting material was PBMCs from blood, obtained roughly 6 weeks after vaccination. Receptors originate from a middle-aged man who received an inactivated influenza vaccine.

The V gene is TRBV18, the J gene TRBJ2-7, with 7 bases fitting TRBD1. This CDR3 is built from 15 residues. With 4 bases clipped from V and 0 bases from J, the junction kept 6 bases outside the gene matches. Per the germline V gene, CDR1 is KGHSH and CDR2 is LQKENI. CDR3 nucleotides: TGTGCCAGCTCACAAGGACAGGCGAGCTCCTACGAGCAGTACTTC. It yields the protein CASSQGQASSYEQYF.

This rearrangement joins TRBV30 to TRBJ2-1; 10 positions match TRBD2. CDR1 is GTSNPN and CDR2 is SVGIG in the germline V gene (reference sequence). V gave up 4 bases and J gave up 7 bases; unmatched junction bases: 7. This CDR3 has 14 residues. The DNA for the CDR3 is TGTGCCTGGACAACTAGCGGGACCTCAAATGAGCAGTTCTTC. Translated: CAWTTSGTSNEQFF.

This clonotype was counted many times. J is TRBJ2-7 and V is TRBV9; 7 nucleotides agree with TRBD2. Germline CDR1 reads SGDLS; CDR2 reads YYNGEE. The CDR3 totals 15 residues. The J segment lost 0 bases and the V segment lost 4 bases, leaving 7 bases of the junction unmatched. The CDR3 DNA reads TGTGCCAGCAGCCCCACTAGCGCGAGCTCCTACGAGCAGTACTTC. Protein product: CASSPTSASSYEQYF.

The chain uses TRBV12-3 or TRBV12-4 and TRBJ2-5, with 7 bases lining up with TRBD1. CDR3 length: 13 residues. V lost 2 bases, J lost 9 bases, and 6 bases stayed unmatched. The CDR3 reads CASSLYRGSAQYF. In nucleotides, the CDR3 is TGTGCCAGCAGTTTATACAGGGGCTCGGCCCAGTACTTC.